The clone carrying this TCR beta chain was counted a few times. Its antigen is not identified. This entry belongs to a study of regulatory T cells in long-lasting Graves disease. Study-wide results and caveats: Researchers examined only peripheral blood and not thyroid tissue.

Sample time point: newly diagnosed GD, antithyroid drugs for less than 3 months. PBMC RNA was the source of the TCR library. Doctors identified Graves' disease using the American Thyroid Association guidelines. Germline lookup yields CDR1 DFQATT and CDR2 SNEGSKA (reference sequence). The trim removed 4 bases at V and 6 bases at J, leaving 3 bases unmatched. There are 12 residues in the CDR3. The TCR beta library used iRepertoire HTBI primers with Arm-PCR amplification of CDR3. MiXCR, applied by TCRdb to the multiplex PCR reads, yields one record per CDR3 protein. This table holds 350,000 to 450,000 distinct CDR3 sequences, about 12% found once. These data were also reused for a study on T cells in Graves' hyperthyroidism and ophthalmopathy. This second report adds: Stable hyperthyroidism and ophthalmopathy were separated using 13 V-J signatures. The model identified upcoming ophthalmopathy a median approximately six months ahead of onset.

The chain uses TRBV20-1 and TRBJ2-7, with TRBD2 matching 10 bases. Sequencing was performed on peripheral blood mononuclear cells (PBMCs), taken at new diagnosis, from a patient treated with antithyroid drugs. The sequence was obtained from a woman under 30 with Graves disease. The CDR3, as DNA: TGCAGTGCTAACCAGCGGGAGGGCGAGCAGTACTTC. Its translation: CSANQREGEQYF.